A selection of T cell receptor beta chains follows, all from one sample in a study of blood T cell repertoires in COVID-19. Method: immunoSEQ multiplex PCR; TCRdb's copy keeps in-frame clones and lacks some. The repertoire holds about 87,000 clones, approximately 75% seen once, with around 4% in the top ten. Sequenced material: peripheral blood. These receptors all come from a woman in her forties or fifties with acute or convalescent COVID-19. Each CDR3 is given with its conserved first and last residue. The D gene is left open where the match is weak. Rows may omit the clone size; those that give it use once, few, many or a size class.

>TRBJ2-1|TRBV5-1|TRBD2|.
CASSPLTGGGFYNEQFF
TGCGCCAGCAGCCCCCTTACCGGGGGAGGGTTCTACAATGAGCAGTTCTTC
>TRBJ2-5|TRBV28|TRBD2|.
CASSWGGLGQETQYF
TGTGCCAGCAGTTGGGGGGGGTTAGGACAAGAGACCCAGTACTTC
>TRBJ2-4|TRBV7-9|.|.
CASSLTDSLDIQYF
TGTGCCAGCAGCTTAACAGACAGTTTGGACATTCAGTACTTC
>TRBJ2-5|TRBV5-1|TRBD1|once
CASSPLQGAEETQYF
TGCGCCAGCAGCCCACTTCAGGGGGCAGAGGAGACCCAGTACTTC
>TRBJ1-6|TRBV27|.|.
CASRRTQGSENSPLHF
TGTGCCAGCAGGCGAACCCAGGGCTCTGAGAATTCACCCCTCCACTTT
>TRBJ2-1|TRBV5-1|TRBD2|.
CASSLASGGTYASYNEQFF
TGCGCCAGCAGCTTGGCTAGCGGGGGGACGTACGCCTCCTACAATGAGCAGTTCTTC
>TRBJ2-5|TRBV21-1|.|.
CASSSLWRGGQTQYF
TGTGCCAGCAGCTCCCTCTGGCGGGGGGGCCAGACCCAGTACTTC
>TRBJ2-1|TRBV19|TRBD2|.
CASSLGGDYNEQFF
TGTGCCAGTAGTTTGGGGGGGGACTACAATGAGCAGTTCTTC
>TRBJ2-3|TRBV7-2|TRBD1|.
CASSATIGTGGDTQYF
TGTGCCAGCAGCGCGACAATCGGGACAGGGGGAGATACGCAGTATTTT
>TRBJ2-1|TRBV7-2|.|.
CASSLGSWTMGNEQFF
TGTGCCAGCAGCTTAGGATCTTGGACAATGGGCAATGAGCAGTTCTTC